These 21 T cell receptor beta chains came from one sample sequenced in a study of blood T cell repertoires in COVID-19. The table came from immunoSEQ multiplex PCR; TCRdb's copy has only in-frame clones and leaves some out. The table includes under 300,000 clones, about 90% detected once. The sequenced sample consisted of peripheral blood. These TCRs come from a man between 60 and 75 years old with acute or convalescent COVID-19.

This clone came up many times. The chain couples TRBV3-1 (or the pseudogene TRBV3-2) to TRBJ1-3; D gene uncertain. CDR1 LGHDT and CDR2 YNNKEL come from the germline V gene (reference sequence). The length of the CDR3 is 15 residues. Trimming took off 4 bases at V and 4 bases at J, with 14 bases between the two ends. The CDR3 spells CASSPGPRGGNTIYF. CDR3 bases: TGTGCCAGCAGCCCCGGACCCCGAGGGGGAAACACCATATATTTT.

The rearrangement joins TRBV7-2 to TRBJ2-4, with TRBD2 matching 10 bases. V was pared by 2 bases and J by 4 bases, with 14 bases of the junction left unmatched. Germline V gene lookup returns CDR1 SGHTA and CDR2 FQGNSA. The CDR3 covers 19 residues. CDR3 DNA: TGTGCCAGCAGCTTAAGAGGGACACCTAGCGGGGGCTTTAAAAACATTCAGTACTTC. Its translation: CASSLRGTPSGGFKNIQYF.

J is TRBJ1-2 and V is TRBV28, with D perhaps matching TRBD1 (6 bases). The germline V and J ends were trimmed by 6 bases and 6 bases, with 17 bases remaining between them. CDR1 and CDR2 from the germline V gene are MDHEN and SYDVKM. The CDR3 has 14 amino acids. DNA for the CDR3: TGTGCCAGCAGAACTACAGGGATCTACGATGGCTACACCTTC. The encoded protein is CASRTTGIYDGYTF.

V and J are TRBV28 and TRBJ2-5; maybe TRBD2 (5 bases). The CDR3 consists of 17 residues. The germline gives CDR1 MDHEN, CDR2 SYDVKM. Trimming shortened V by 4 bases and J by 5 bases, and 23 bases separated the two germline ends. CDR3 in DNA: TGTGCCAGCAGTTCCCCAGCGGAAGCGCCCACTACTGAGACCCAGTACTTC. Amino acids: CASSSPAEAPTTETQYF.

V usage is TRBV28 and J usage is TRBJ2-1, with 8 positions matching TRBD1. Germline V gene data show CDR1 as MDHEN and CDR2 as SYDVKM. Germline trimming cut 6 bases from V and 0 bases from J; bases unmatched to any gene: 4. This CDR3 region has 15 residues. The CDR3 DNA reads TGTGCCAGCAGACGACAGGGGAGCTCCTACAATGAGCAGTTCTTC. Translating gives CASRRQGSSYNEQFF.

The chain couples TRBV4-1 to TRBJ1-5, with 7 bases that match TRBD1. The germline V gene encodes CDR1 MGHRA and CDR2 YSYEKL. The J segment lost 6 bases and the V segment lost 4 bases, leaving 12 bases of the junction unmatched. The CDR3 extends over 16 amino acids. Here the CDR3 DNA reads TGCGCCAGCAGCCCAACCGGGACAGATAAAGGTCAGCCCCAGCATTTT. It codes for CASSPTGTDKGQPQHF.

Comment on this clone: A read error may account for a junction end that differs from germline. V is TRBV23-1 and J is TRBJ1-5, with a weak D call TRBD1 (5 bases). TRBV23-1 is an ORF, and what it does is uncertain. There are 12 residues in the CDR3. CDR3 coding DNA: TGCGCCAGTCTGACGGTGACGGGGGATCCTGATTTT. Protein sequence: CASLTVTGDPDF.

This chain uses TRBV30 with TRBJ1-4; D possibly corresponds to TRBD1 (5 bases). This CDR3 contains 14 residues. CDR1 GTSNPN and CDR2 SVGIG come from the germline V gene (reference sequence). The V gene lost 0 bases and the J gene lost 6 bases, with 11 bases spanning the gap. The CDR3 reads CAWSVGGGHEKLFF. In nucleotides, the CDR3 is TGTGCCTGGAGTGTTGGGGGGGGTCATGAAAAACTGTTTTTT.

The chain combines TRBV4-2 with TRBJ1-3, with TRBD1 as a possible D gene (6 bases). CDR1 is LGHNA and CDR2 is YNFKEQ in the germline V gene. This CDR3 has 18 residues. Between the trimmed V and J ends, which lost 0 bases and 2 bases, there was a span of 17 bases. In DNA form, the CDR3 reads TGTGCCAGCAGCCAAGAGTCTCGCAGGGGAGTAACTGGAAACACCATATATTTT. Its protein is CASSQESRRGVTGNTIYF.

The chain carries TRBV9 and TRBJ2-1; 11 positions match TRBD2. This CDR3 has 17 residues. V gave up 0 bases and J gave up 4 bases; unmatched junction bases: 6. CDR1 is SGDLS and CDR2 is YYNGEE in the germline V gene. The CDR3 DNA reads TGTGCCAGCAGCGTAGGGTTGGGGACTAGCGGTTACAATGAGCAGTTCTTC. It specifies CASSVGLGTSGYNEQFF.

The chain recombines TRBV30 with TRBJ2-1, with 8 bases aligning to TRBD1. The ends lost 4 bases at V and 5 bases at J; junction bases unmatched: 7. Looked up from germline, CDR1 is GTSNPN and CDR2 is SVGIG (reference sequence). The CDR3 has 14 amino acids. CDR3 sequence reads: CAWIGRGLHNEQFF. CDR3 DNA sequence: TGTGCCTGGATAGGCAGGGGGCTTCACAATGAGCAGTTCTTC.

This sequence joins TRBV11-3 and TRBJ2-2, with a tentative D call TRBD1 (6 bases). This CDR3 is built from 17 residues. Germline V lookup: CDR1 SGHNT, CDR2 YENEEA. Deletions cut 1 base from V and 4 bases from J, with 16 bases between. This CDR3 is CASSLGGRLTFTGELFF. CDR3 coding DNA: TGTGCCAGCAGCTTAGGGGGGCGGCTGACGTTCACCGGGGAGCTGTTTTTT.

This sequence joins TRBV6-5 and TRBJ1-2; D unresolved. The V gene's germline CDR1 is MNHEY and CDR2 SVGAGI. Trimming removed 5 bases from V and 0 bases from J, with 10 bases in between. CDR3 size: 14 residues. Written as DNA, the CDR3 is TGTGCCAGCAGTCAGCGCATAACTAACTATGGCTACACCTTC. It encodes CASSQRITNYGYTF.

About this clone itself: A read error may account for a junction end that differs from germline. This sequence joins TRBV6-5 and TRBJ2-3; 9 nucleotides match TRBD2. Looked up from germline, CDR1 is MNHEY and CDR2 is SVGAGI. The CDR3 contains 16 residues. CDR3 loop: CASTYPSGTDPDTQYF. In DNA form, the CDR3 reads TGTGCCAGCACTTACCCTAGCGGGACTGATCCAGATACGCAGTATTTT.

V usage is TRBV28 and J usage is TRBJ1-2, with TRBD1 matching over 10 bases. V lost 5 bases and J lost 3; bases outside the gene matches: 9. This CDR3 has 16 residues. Looked up from germline, CDR1 is MDHEN and CDR2 is SYDVKM. The CDR3 loop is CASSANPGQGYYGYTF. Written as DNA, the CDR3 is TGTGCCAGCAGTGCAAATCCGGGACAGGGGTACTATGGCTACACCTTC.

This clone was counted once. This chain uses TRBV11-2 with TRBJ2-7; 7 bases are shared with TRBD2. CDR1 and CDR2 (germline): SGHAT, FQNNGV. With V trimmed by 2 bases and J by 4 bases, 8 bases remained unmatched. The CDR3 runs to 15 residues. In DNA form, the CDR3 reads TGTGCCAGCAGCTTACTTGCGGGAGAAGGGTACGAGCAGTACTTC. Translation: CASSLLAGEGYEQYF.

The rearrangement joins TRBV30 to TRBJ2-5, with 9 bases aligning to TRBD2. The length of the CDR3 is 15 residues. Germline lookup yields CDR1 GTSNPN and CDR2 SVGIG (reference sequence). With V trimmed by 1 base and J by 0 bases, 3 bases remained unmatched. The CDR3 protein is CAWSASGAYQETQYF. CDR3 DNA: TGTGCCTGGAGTGCTAGCGGGGCGTACCAAGAGACCCAGTACTTC.

At least ten counts were recorded for this clone. CDR3 nucleotide sequence: TGTGCCAGCAGCTTAAGAGGATCCCGATTTAATTCACCCCTCCACTTT. Its translation is CASSLRGSRFNSPLHF. The chain is built from TRBV7-9 and TRBJ1-6, with D uncertain. Germline CDR1 is SEHNR and CDR2 is FQNEAQ (reference sequence). This CDR3 is 16 amino acids long. With 2 bases removed from V and 6 bases from J, the gap between germline ends came to 14 bases.

The chain carries TRBV3-1 (or the pseudogene TRBV3-2) and TRBJ1-1; 7 bases map to TRBD1. The junction had 5 bases not matched to a gene; V was cut back by 3 bases and J by 1 base. This CDR3 is built from 15 residues. Germline V gene sequence: CDR1 LGHDT, CDR2 YNNKEL (reference sequence). CDR3 nucleotide sequence: TGTGCCAGCAGCCATTCGGACAGGAGGAACACTGAAGCTTTCTTT. This sequence encodes CASSHSDRRNTEAFF.

Here the CDR3 DNA reads TGTGCCAGCAGTACACAAAGGGGAACAAACTATGGCTACACCTTC. Translating gives CASSTQRGTNYGYTF. V is TRBV28 and J is TRBJ1-2; tentatively, D is TRBD1 (5 bases). V lost 5 bases to trimming and J lost 2 bases, with 15 bases between them. Germline-derived CDR1 and CDR2 are MDHEN and SYDVKM. The CDR3 loop spans 15 amino acids.

This chain connects TRBV25-1 to TRBJ2-7; 8 bases fit TRBD1. Germline CDR1 MGHDK, CDR2 SYGVNS. CDR3 length equals 15 residues. With V trimmed by 8 bases and J by 1 base, 10 bases remained unmatched. CDR3 DNA sequence: TGTGCCAGCGGGACAGGAATCCACTTTTCCTACGAGCAGTACTTC. It encodes CASGTGIHFSYEQYF.